Shown below are 16 T cell receptor beta chains from a single sample sequenced in a study of tumor and adjacent non-tumor tissue in lung cancer. No cell sorting was done before RNA was extracted from the tissue. The normal lung tissue was taken more than 3 cm from the tumor edge. The library came from three nested PCR rounds adapted from ARM-PCR protocols. TCRdb ran MiXCR on the multiplex PCR reads and lists one entry per CDR3 protein. The table has fewer than 100,000 distinct CDR3 sequences, 76% seen once; the top ten hold around a fifth. The sequenced sample was distant non-tumor lung tissue. All receptors derive from a woman aged 45-65 years with non-small cell lung cancer.

The chain couples TRBV7-9 to TRBJ2-3; 10 bases map to TRBD1. Germline CDR1 is SEHNR and CDR2 is FQNEAQ (reference sequence). V dropped 5 bases and J dropped 6; count of bases not matched to a gene: 11. The CDR3 has 16 residues. CDR3 sequence: CASSLADRGLSDTQYF. The CDR3 nucleotides are TGTGCCAGCAGCCTCGCCGACAGGGGGCTGTCGGATACGCAGTATTTT.

The CDR3 region has the DNA TGTGCCAGCACCTGGGCACGGGACAGCCCTTACGAGCAGTACTTC. It is translated as CASTWARDSPYEQYF. V and J are TRBV28 and TRBJ2-7; TRBD1 aligns across 7 bases. The germline gives CDR1 MDHEN, CDR2 SYDVKM. J lost 4 bases, V lost 7 bases, and 13 bases had no gene match. The CDR3 contains 15 residues.

This clonotype was detected many times. The chain combines TRBV6-5 with TRBJ2-7; TRBD2 might be the D (6 bases). CDR3 length equals 13 residues. CDR1 is MNHEY and CDR2 is SVGAGI in the germline V gene. Trimming left V 0 bases short and J 5 bases short, with 8 bases between. The CDR3 sequence is CASSYSRGHEQYF. In DNA form, the CDR3 reads TGTGCCAGCAGTTACTCGCGGGGCCACGAGCAGTACTTC.

V usage is TRBV4-1 and J usage is TRBJ1-2; a possible D gene is TRBD1 (6 bases). The germline CDR1 and CDR2 sequences are MGHRA and YSYEKL. The V gene lost 3 bases and the J gene lost 8 bases, with 16 bases spanning the gap. This CDR3 region has 14 residues. The CDR3 DNA is TGCGCCAGCAGCCATGACCGGGACATGTGGGGCTACACCTTC. Its translation is CASSHDRDMWGYTF.

Notes on this clonotype: No conserved phenylalanine or tryptophan ends this CDR3, so it is likely a read error. The CDR3 here is CSVEPLTGGGNEQFL. The CDR3, as DNA: TGCAGTGTTGAACCGCTGACAGGGGGCGGGAATGAGCAGTTCTTA. The chain recombines TRBV29-1 with TRBJ2-1, with 10 bases matching TRBD1. The CDR3 loop spans 15 amino acids. Germline-derived CDR1 and CDR2 are SQVTM and ANQGSEA.

Worth noting for this clonotype: At one end, the junction sequence differs from germline, possibly due to a read error. The CDR3 DNA follows: TGTGCCAGCAGCCAAGACGGGGGGGGCTCCTACGAGCAGTATTTC. Encoded protein: CASSQDGGGSYEQYF. The genes are TRBV4-2 and TRBJ2-7; 8 nucleotides match TRBD2. This CDR3 spans 15 amino acids. The germline gives CDR1 LGHNA, CDR2 YNFKEQ.

This clonotype was detected only a few times. The chain links TRBV7-9 to TRBJ2-5, with TRBD1 matching over 7 bases. There are 18 residues in the CDR3. Trimming removed 5 bases from V and 4 bases from J; junction bases left unmatched: 19. Germline CDR1 reads SEHNR; CDR2 reads FQNEAQ (reference sequence). The CDR3 DNA reads TGTGCCAGCAGCCCCCCAGGCGACAGGGAAGCCCTAGGAGAGACCCAGTACTTC. Its protein is CASSPPGDREALGETQYF. The full variable domain, its missing parts supplied by reference TRBV7-9 and TRBJ2-5, is DTGVSQNPRHKITKRGQNVTFRCDPISEHNRLYWYRQTLGQGPEFLTYFQNEAQLEKSRLLSDRFSAERPKGSFSTLEIQRTEQGDSAMYLCASSPPGDREALGETQYFGPGTRLLVL.

J is TRBJ2-7 and V is TRBV5-5; D unclear. V was shortened by 5 bases and J by 2 bases, with 20 bases between the two germline ends. Per germline, CDR1 SGHKS and CDR2 YYEKEE (reference sequence). The CDR3 has 16 amino acids. Written as DNA, the CDR3 is TGTGCCAGCAGGTTATCCATTTCCGGCAGAGCCTACGAGCAGTACTTC. This encodes CASRLSISGRAYEQYF.

About this clonotype itself: The junction and the germline gene differ at one end; a read error may be behind it. The genes are TRBV10-3 and TRBJ2-3, with 11 bases that match TRBD2. Germline lookup yields CDR1 ENHRY and CDR2 SYGVKD. The CDR3 extends over 14 amino acids. This CDR3 is CVIRVAGGRDTQYF. The CDR3 DNA reads TGTGTCATCAGAGTAGCGGGAGGGAGAGATACGCAGTACTTT.

On this clonotype itself: At one boundary the junction diverges from the germline segment, which might be a read error. The chain employs TRBV6-1 and TRBJ1-5; TRBD1 matches 8 bases. The assigned J gene may be wrong: the sequence end matches TRBJ2-3 better. The CDR3 totals 16 residues. Germline CDR1 MNHNS, CDR2 SASEGT. The chain's CDR3 is CASSYRDRPSNQPQYF. CDR3 coding DNA: TGTGCTAGCAGTTACCGGGACAGGCCTAGCAATCAGCCCCAGTATTTT.

This clonotype is labeled as medium-sized (0.01 to 0.1%). The chain joins TRBV6-6 to TRBJ2-7; D may correspond to TRBD1 or TRBD2 (5 bases each). This CDR3 is 14 amino acids long. Trimming took off 6 bases at V and 2 bases at J, with 14 bases between the two ends. CDR1 and CDR2 from the germline V gene are MNHNY and SVGAGI (reference sequence). CDR3 sequence: CASSSRDGTYEQYF. CDR3 coding DNA: TGTGCCAGCAGCTCAAGGGACGGAACCTACGAGCAGTACTTC.

This chain links TRBV6-1 with TRBJ2-7; TRBD2 agrees at 8 bases. Germline assignment: CDR1 MNHNS and CDR2 SASEGT. This CDR3 spans 15 amino acids. The V segment lost 7 bases and the J segment 3 bases; nucleotides outside the gene matches: 11. The CDR3: CASILGLEAHYEQYF. CDR3 in DNA: TGTGCCAGCATCCTGGGACTAGAGGCGCACTACGAGCAGTACTTC.

This clonotype appeared once. This chain links TRBV29-1 with TRBJ1-1; D gene unclear. Trimming shortened V by 6 bases and J by 3 bases, and 14 bases separated the two germline ends. This CDR3 spans 13 amino acids. Germline-derived CDR1 and CDR2 are SQVTM and ANQGSEA. CDR3 DNA: TGCAGCGTCGGAGGTACGGGGTACACTGAAGCTTTCTTT. It yields the protein CSVGGTGYTEAFF.

Concerning this clonotype: The junction differs from germline at one of its ends, possibly a read error. This sequence joins TRBV6-2 or TRBV6-3 and TRBJ2-1, with 7 nucleotides matching TRBD1. The germline V gene has CDR1 MNHEY and CDR2 SVGEGT. The CDR3 sequence is 16 residues long. For the CDR3, the DNA is TGTGCCTGCAGCACCTTTACCGGGACAGCTATCGATAAGCAGTTCTTC. As protein: CACSTFTGTAIDKQFF.

Note on this clonotype: One junction end does not reproduce the germline sequence, and a read error may be involved. V is TRBV5-1 and J is TRBJ2-6, with TRBD1 as a possible D gene (5 bases). In germline, CDR1 is SGHRS, CDR2 YFSETQ. The CDR3 extends over 16 amino acids. CDR3 amino acids: CPSSTGGISGPNVLTF. The CDR3 bases are TGCCCCAGCAGTACAGGCGGCATCTCTGGGCCCAACGTCCTGACTTTC.

This clonotype was found once. A read error may produce the germline difference seen at one junction end. The CDR3: CTVDRGHQETQYF. DNA for the CDR3: TGCACCGTCGACCGGGGTCACCAGGAGACCCAGTACTTC. The rearrangement joins TRBV29-1 to TRBJ2-5; D is perhaps TRBD2 (5 bases). The CDR3 is 13 residues long. Germline V gene data show CDR1 as SQVTM and CDR2 as ANQGSEA.